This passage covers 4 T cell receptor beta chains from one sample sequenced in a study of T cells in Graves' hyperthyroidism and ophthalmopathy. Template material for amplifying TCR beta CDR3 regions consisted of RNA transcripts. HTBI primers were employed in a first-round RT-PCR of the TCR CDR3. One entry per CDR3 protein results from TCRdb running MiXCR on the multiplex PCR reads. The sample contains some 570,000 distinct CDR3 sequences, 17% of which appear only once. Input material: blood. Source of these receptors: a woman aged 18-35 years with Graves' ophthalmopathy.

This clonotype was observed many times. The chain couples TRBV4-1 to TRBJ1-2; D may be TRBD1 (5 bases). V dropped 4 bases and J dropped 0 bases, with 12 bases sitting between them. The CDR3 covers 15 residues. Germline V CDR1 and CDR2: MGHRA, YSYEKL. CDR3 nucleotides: TGCGCCAGCAGCCCCTCGGGAGGGGCTAACTATGGCTACACCTTC. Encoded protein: CASSPSGGANYGYTF.

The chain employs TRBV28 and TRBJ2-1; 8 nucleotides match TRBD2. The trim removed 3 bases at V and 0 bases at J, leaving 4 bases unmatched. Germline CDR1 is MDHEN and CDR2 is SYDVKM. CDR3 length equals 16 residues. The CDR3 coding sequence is TGTGCCAGCAGTTTGTCCGGGGGGGCCTCCTACAATGAGCAGTTCTTC. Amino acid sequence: CASSLSGGASYNEQFF.

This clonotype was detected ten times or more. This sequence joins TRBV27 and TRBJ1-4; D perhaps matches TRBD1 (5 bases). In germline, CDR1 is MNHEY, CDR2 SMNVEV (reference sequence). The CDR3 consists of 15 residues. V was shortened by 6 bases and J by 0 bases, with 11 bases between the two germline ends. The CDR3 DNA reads TGTGCCAGCAGGATTGCAGGGACAACTAATGAAAAACTGTTTTTT. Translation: CASRIAGTTNEKLFF.

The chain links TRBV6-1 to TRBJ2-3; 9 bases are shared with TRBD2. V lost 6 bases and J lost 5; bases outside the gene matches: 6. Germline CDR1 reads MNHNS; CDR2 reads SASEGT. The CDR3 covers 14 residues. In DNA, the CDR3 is TGTGCCAGCAGGGGTGCGGGGGGGCGAGATACGCAGTATTTT. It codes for CASRGAGGRDTQYF.